This T cell receptor beta chain is drawn from a study of cytomegalovirus exposure and HLA in healthy donors. Vbeta (60) and Jbeta (13) primers were used in the PCR. TCRdb keeps only in-frame clones here, not all; method: immunoSEQ multiplex PCR. The table records about 120,000 clones, about four fifths of them present only once. The germline V gene has CDR1 SGHTA and CDR2 FQGNSA. This CDR3 contains 15 residues. Losses at the gene ends were 3 bases for V and 6 bases for J; bases not matched to a gene: 6. This clone is a singleton in its sample. The sequence derives from a woman between 45 and 60 years old in good health and CMV-seropositive. V gene TRBV7-2 combines with J gene TRBJ1-5, with TRBD1 matching over 9 bases. Sequencing used PBMCs. As DNA, the CDR3 is TGTGCCAGCAGCTTGGGACAGGGAGAACGTCAGCCCCAGCATTTT. Translated, it gives CASSLGQGERQPQHF.